The 24 T cell receptor beta chains given below trace back to one sample, sequenced in a study of memory CD4+ T cells and cytomegalovirus serostatus. Some clones are missing from TCRdb's copy, which holds only in-frame ones; the method was immunoSEQ multiplex PCR. The sample has 45,000 to 60,000 clones, about 74% seen once. The sort gate was single viable CD3+CD4+CD8-CD45RO+ cells for memory CD4+ T cells. The sample consisted of memory CD4+ T cells from blood. All receptors derive from an adult in good health and CMV-seropositive.

The CDR3 region is CASSSYRSVGDANEQFF. CDR3 bases: TGTGCCAGCAGCTCGTATAGGAGTGTAGGGGACGCCAATGAGCAGTTCTTC. The gene calls are TRBV11-3 and TRBJ2-1; either TRBD1 or TRBD2 may fit D (5 bases each). Trimming cost V 4 bases and J 6 bases, with 22 bases left between them. From germline, CDR1 is SGHNT and CDR2 YENEEA. The CDR3 is 17 amino acids.

This chain connects TRBV5-4 to TRBJ2-7, with TRBD2 identical over 10 bases. V gave up 0 bases and J gave up 1 base; unmatched junction bases: 1. Germline assignment: CDR1 SGHNT and CDR2 YYREEE (reference sequence). The CDR3 runs 15 residues. The CDR3 DNA is TGTGCCAGCAGCTTGGGGACTAGCGGTTCCTACGAGCAGTACTTC. As protein: CASSLGTSGSYEQYF.

This clone was recorded only once. The chain couples TRBV27 to TRBJ2-1, with 8 bases lining up with TRBD1. Germline lookup yields CDR1 MNHEY and CDR2 SMNVEV (reference sequence). There are 15 residues in the CDR3. Trimming at V came to 3 bases and at J to 10 bases, leaving 11 bases not matched to a gene. The CDR3 spells CASSFVQGGLQEQFF. CDR3 sequence (DNA): TGTGCCAGCAGTTTTGTACAGGGGGGTTTGCAGGAGCAGTTCTTC.

V and J are TRBV25-1 and TRBJ2-7; 8 bases are shared with TRBD1. Trimming cost V 4 bases and J 7 bases; bases outside gene matches: 12. Germline V gene sequence: CDR1 MGHDK, CDR2 SYGVNS. There are 15 residues in the CDR3. The CDR3 region has the DNA TGTGCCAGCAGTGGGTACAGGGGGTGGAAGGAAGAGCAGTACTTC. It yields the protein CASSGYRGWKEEQYF.

The V call is TRBV15, the J call TRBJ2-1; tentative D call: TRBD1 (5 bases). The V and J ends lost 1 base and 0 bases respectively, with 10 bases between them. This CDR3 has 16 amino acids. Germline-derived CDR1 and CDR2 are LNHNV and YYDKDF (reference sequence). CDR3 bases: TGTGCCACCAGCAGAGGGACACTGAGCTCCTACAATGAGCAGTTCTTC. Amino acids: CATSRGTLSSYNEQFF.

The genes are TRBV7-2 and TRBJ2-1; TRBD1 might be the D (6 bases). CDR3 length: 13 residues. The germline V and J ends were trimmed by 2 bases and 9 bases, with 11 bases remaining between them. Germline values: CDR1 SGHTA, CDR2 FQGNSA. The CDR3 region is CASSLNRVTEQFF. CDR3 bases: TGTGCCAGCAGCTTAAACAGGGTTACTGAGCAGTTCTTC.

This chain links TRBV7-9 with TRBJ2-7; TRBD1 agrees at 7 bases. The J segment lost 6 bases and the V segment lost 6 bases, leaving 8 bases of the junction unmatched. Germline V lookup: CDR1 SEHNR, CDR2 FQNEAQ (reference sequence). This CDR3 contains 13 residues. Here the CDR3 reads CASSPTGVGEQYF. The CDR3 DNA is TGTGCCAGCAGTCCAACAGGGGTCGGCGAGCAGTACTTC.

This clone has a handful of counts. CDR3 DNA: TGCAGCGGTGGGGGGACGCCACGGGAAGGGAATGAGCAGTTCTTC. Translation gives CSGGGTPREGNEQFF. This chain links TRBV29-1 with TRBJ2-1; perhaps TRBD2 as D (6 bases). The V gene lost 7 bases and the J gene lost 7 bases, with 23 bases spanning the gap. The CDR3 has 15 amino acids. Germline values: CDR1 SQVTM, CDR2 ANQGSEA.

The rearrangement links TRBV5-6 to TRBJ1-2; D gene ambiguous. Germline CDR1 is SGHDT and CDR2 is YYEEEE. V lost 4 bases, J lost 8 bases, and 15 bases lay in between. The CDR3 has 13 amino acids. The CDR3 loop is CASSPPAAWGYTF. The CDR3 DNA sequence: TGTGCCAGCAGCCCCCCTGCCGCCTGGGGCTACACCTTC.

The chain has TRBV5-1 and TRBJ2-4; D unresolved. V was shortened by 1 base and J by 8 bases, with 10 bases between the two germline ends. Germline V lookup: CDR1 SGHRS, CDR2 YFSETQ. This CDR3 comprises 13 residues. In nucleotides, the CDR3 is TGCGCCAGCAGCTTGCTCCCACGGGACATTCAGTACTTC. It translates to CASSLLPRDIQYF.

This rearrangement joins TRBV6-1 to TRBJ1-6, with a tentative D call TRBD1 (5 bases). V lost 0 bases and J 8 bases, leaving 11 bases between the germline ends. The germline V gene encodes CDR1 MNHNS and CDR2 SASEGT. This CDR3 contains 15 residues. The CDR3 DNA reads as TGTGCCAGCAGTGAAGCTTGGGGGGAGTATTCACCCCTCCACTTT. This gives the protein CASSEAWGEYSPLHF.

CDR3: CASSLEGAAAGELFF. Written as DNA, the CDR3 is TGCGCCAGCAGCTTGGAGGGGGCGGCGGCCGGGGAGCTGTTTTTT. This chain links TRBV5-1 with TRBJ2-2; 7 bases are a match to TRBD1. Germline CDR1 and CDR2: SGHRS and YFSETQ. V was clipped by 0 bases and J by 6 bases; unmatched bases: 5. The CDR3 covers 15 residues.

The gene calls are TRBV7-3 and TRBJ2-3; D gene unclear. The CDR3 covers 11 residues. Germline V gene sequence: CDR1 SGHTA, CDR2 FQGTGA. With 8 bases removed from V and 0 bases from J, the gap between germline ends came to 3 bases. The CDR3 DNA reads TGTGCCAGCGGCAGCACAGATACGCAGTATTTT. This sequence encodes CASGSTDTQYF.

The chain is built from TRBV5-8 and TRBJ1-5; D is ambiguous. The CDR3 consists of 14 residues. Trimming took off 3 bases at V and 9 bases at J, with 16 bases between the two ends. CDR1 is SGHTS, CDR2 YDEGEE, per germline. CDR3 DNA sequence: TGTGCCAGCAGCTCCCCTACCGGGCTAGGGCCCCAGCATTTT. Translation gives CASSSPTGLGPQHF.

This clone has only one observation. The chain uses TRBV6-1 and TRBJ2-5; 7 bases align to TRBD2. The germline CDR1 and CDR2 sequences are MNHNS and SASEGT. The trim removed 11 bases at V and 4 bases at J, leaving 13 bases unmatched. CDR3 length: 14 amino acids. In DNA form, the CDR3 reads TGTGCCGGGAGGTGGGGGGGATCGATAGAGACCCAGTACTTC. Its translation: CAGRWGGSIETQYF.

This chain connects TRBV9 to TRBJ1-1; D gene uncertain. V was cut by 0 bases and J by 5 bases, with 11 bases left in between. Germline values: CDR1 SGDLS, CDR2 YYNGEE. This CDR3 comprises 14 residues. CDR3 nucleotides: TGTGCCAGCAGCGTAGGGATCGGGGTAACTGAAGCTTTCTTT. Translation: CASSVGIGVTEAFF.

This chain joins TRBV7-9 and TRBJ1-4; 9 bases line up with TRBD1. The V segment lost 5 bases and the J segment 5 bases; nucleotides outside the gene matches: 6. Germline-derived CDR1 and CDR2 are SEHNR and FQNEAQ (reference sequence). The CDR3 totals 15 residues. In DNA, the CDR3 is TGTGCCAGCAGCGCGGACAGGGGTATGAATGAAAAACTGTTTTTT. Its protein product is CASSADRGMNEKLFF. The full variable domain, completed using reference TRBV7-9 and TRBJ1-4, is DTGVSQNPRHKITKRGQNVTFRCDPISEHNRLYWYRQTLGQGPEFLTYFQNEAQLEKSRLLSDRFSAERPKGSFSTLEIQRTEQGDSAMYLCASSADRGMNEKLFFGSGTQLSVL.

This chain uses TRBV7-3 with TRBJ2-5, with D unclear. From germline, CDR1 is SGHTA and CDR2 FQGTGA. Trimming stripped 1 base from V and 2 bases from J, with 11 bases between. The CDR3 has 15 amino acids. The CDR3 region has the DNA TGTGCCAGCAGCTTAAATCCGTCTAGACAAGAGACCCAGTACTTC. Protein sequence: CASSLNPSRQETQYF. Filled out from reference TRBV7-3 and TRBJ2-5, the complete variable domain reads GAGVSQTPSNKVTEKGKYVELRCDPISGHTALYWYRQSLGQGPEFLIYFQGTGAADDSGLPNDRFFAVRPEGSVSTLKIQRTERGDSAVYLCASSLNPSRQETQYFGPGTRLLVL.

V gene TRBV2 combines with J gene TRBJ2-7; no clear D. Per germline, CDR1 SNHLY and CDR2 FYNNEI. The length of the CDR3 is 15 residues. V lost 6 bases and J 7 bases, leaving 22 bases between the germline ends. CDR3 region: CASRVGGVRFGEQYF. The CDR3 coding sequence is TGTGCCAGCAGAGTGGGTGGGGTGCGGTTCGGAGAGCAGTACTTC.

This chain links TRBV7-9 with TRBJ2-5, with D uncertain. The CDR3 is 14 residues long. Trimming pared 4 bases from V and 3 bases from J, leaving 12 bases between. Germline CDR1 reads SEHNR; CDR2 reads FQNEAQ (reference sequence). The CDR3 here is CASSSGPTKETQYF. The CDR3 DNA is TGTGCCAGCAGCTCCGGACCGACGAAAGAGACCCAGTACTTC. Full variable domain (outside the CDR3, taken from reference TRBV7-9 and TRBJ2-5): DTGVSQNPRHKITKRGQNVTFRCDPISEHNRLYWYRQTLGQGPEFLTYFQNEAQLEKSRLLSDRFSAERPKGSFSTLEIQRTEQGDSAMYLCASSSGPTKETQYFGPGTRLLVL.

The sample holds a few counts of this clone. The V and J genes are TRBV19 and TRBJ1-1, with D uncertain. Trimming pared 3 bases from V and 4 bases from J, leaving 12 bases between. The CDR3 is 14 amino acids. Germline V gene data show CDR1 as LNHDA and CDR2 as SQIVND (reference sequence). CDR3 protein: CASSISRVSTEAFF. CDR3 DNA: TGTGCCAGTAGTATCTCGCGGGTTTCCACTGAAGCTTTCTTT.

J is TRBJ2-5 and V is TRBV2; 9 bases are a match to TRBD2. Germline V lookup: CDR1 SNHLY, CDR2 FYNNEI. This CDR3 contains 13 residues. J lost 7 bases, V lost 2 bases, and 2 bases had no gene match. CDR3 nucleotide sequence: TGTGCCAGCAGTGAACTGACTAGCGGGACCCAGTACTTC. The encoded protein is CASSELTSGTQYF.

The chain couples TRBV5-1 to TRBJ2-3, with D hard to call. The V gene lost 4 bases and the J gene lost 3 bases, with 15 bases spanning the gap. CDR1 and CDR2 from the germline V gene are SGHRS and YFSETQ. There are 15 residues in the CDR3. CDR3 protein: CASSIWGSRTDTQYF. CDR3 coding DNA: TGCGCCAGCAGCATCTGGGGTAGCCGTACAGATACGCAGTATTTT.

The chain uses TRBV2 and TRBJ2-5, with 8 bases lining up with TRBD1. The CDR3 totals 15 residues. The V gene's germline CDR1 is SNHLY and CDR2 FYNNEI. V lost 6 bases, J lost 5 bases, and 11 bases stayed unmatched. The CDR3 reads CASRILQGGGETQYF. CDR3 DNA: TGTGCCAGCAGGATCCTACAGGGGGGTGGGGAGACCCAGTACTTC.